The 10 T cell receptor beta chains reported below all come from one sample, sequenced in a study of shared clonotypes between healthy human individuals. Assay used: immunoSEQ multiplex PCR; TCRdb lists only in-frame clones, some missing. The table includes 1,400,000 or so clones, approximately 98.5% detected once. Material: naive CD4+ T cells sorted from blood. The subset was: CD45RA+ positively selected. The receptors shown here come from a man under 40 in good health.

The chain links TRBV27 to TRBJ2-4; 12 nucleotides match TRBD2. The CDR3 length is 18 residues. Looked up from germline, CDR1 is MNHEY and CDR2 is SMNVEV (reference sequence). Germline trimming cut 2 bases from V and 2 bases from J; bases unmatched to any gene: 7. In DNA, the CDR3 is TGTGCCAGCAGTTTACTAGCGGGAGGGCCTCCCTCCAAAAACATTCAGTACTTC. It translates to CASSLLAGGPPSKNIQYF.

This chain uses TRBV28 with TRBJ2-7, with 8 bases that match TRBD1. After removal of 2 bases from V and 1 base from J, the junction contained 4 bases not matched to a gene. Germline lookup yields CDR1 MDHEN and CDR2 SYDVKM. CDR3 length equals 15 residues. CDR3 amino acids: CASSLGTGSSYEQYF. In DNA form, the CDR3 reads TGTGCCAGCAGTTTAGGGACAGGTTCATCCTACGAGCAGTACTTC.

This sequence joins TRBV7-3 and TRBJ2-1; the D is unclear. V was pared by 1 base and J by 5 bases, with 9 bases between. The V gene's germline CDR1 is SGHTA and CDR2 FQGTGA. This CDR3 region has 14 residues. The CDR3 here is CASSLSPLDNEQFF. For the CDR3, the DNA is TGTGCCAGCAGCTTAAGTCCGCTAGACAATGAGCAGTTCTTC.

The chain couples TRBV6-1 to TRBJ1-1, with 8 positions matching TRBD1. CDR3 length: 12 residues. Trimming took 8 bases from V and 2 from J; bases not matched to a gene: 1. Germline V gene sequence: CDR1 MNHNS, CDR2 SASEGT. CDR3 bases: TGTGCCAGCGACAGGGGAAACACTGAAGCTTTCTTT. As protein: CASDRGNTEAFF.

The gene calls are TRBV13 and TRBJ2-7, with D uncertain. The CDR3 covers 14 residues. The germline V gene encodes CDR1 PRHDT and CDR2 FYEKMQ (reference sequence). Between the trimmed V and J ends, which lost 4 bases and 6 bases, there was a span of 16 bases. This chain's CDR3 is CASSSNGLPGEQYF. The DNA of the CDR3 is TGTGCCAGCAGCTCCAACGGATTACCGGGCGAGCAGTACTTC.

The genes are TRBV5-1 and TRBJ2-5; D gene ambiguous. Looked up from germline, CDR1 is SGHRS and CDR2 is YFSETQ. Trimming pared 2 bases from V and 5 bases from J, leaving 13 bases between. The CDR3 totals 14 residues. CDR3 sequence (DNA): TGCGCCAGCAGCTTTAGTGGATCGCAGGAGACCCAGTACTTC. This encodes CASSFSGSQETQYF.

The CDR3 is CSVRAGGTYNEQFF. The CDR3 coding sequence is TGCAGCGTTAGAGCGGGAGGCACCTACAATGAGCAGTTCTTC. The chain couples TRBV29-1 to TRBJ2-1; 9 nucleotides agree with TRBD2. V was pared by 5 bases and J by 2 bases, with 4 bases of the junction left unmatched. This CDR3 has 14 residues. Germline V lookup: CDR1 SQVTM, CDR2 ANQGSEA.

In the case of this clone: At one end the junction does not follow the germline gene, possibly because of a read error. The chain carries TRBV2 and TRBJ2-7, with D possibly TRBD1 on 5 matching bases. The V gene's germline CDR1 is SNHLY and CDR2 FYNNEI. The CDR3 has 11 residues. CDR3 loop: CAGRQSYEQYF. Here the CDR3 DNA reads TGTGCCGGCAGACAGAGCTACGAGCAGTACTTC.

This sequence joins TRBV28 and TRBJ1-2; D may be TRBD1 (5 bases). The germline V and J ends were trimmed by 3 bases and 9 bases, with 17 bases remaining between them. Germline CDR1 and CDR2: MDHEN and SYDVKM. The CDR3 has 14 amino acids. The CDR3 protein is CASSFRGAGTSYTF. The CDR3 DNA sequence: TGTGCCAGCAGTTTCCGAGGGGCAGGCACCAGCTACACCTTC.

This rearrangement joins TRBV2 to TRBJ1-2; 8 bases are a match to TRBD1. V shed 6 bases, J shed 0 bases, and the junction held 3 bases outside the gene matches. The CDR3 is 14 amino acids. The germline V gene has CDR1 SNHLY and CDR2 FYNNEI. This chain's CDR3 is CASRDRATNYGYTF. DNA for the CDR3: TGTGCCAGCAGGGACAGGGCCACTAACTATGGCTACACCTTC.